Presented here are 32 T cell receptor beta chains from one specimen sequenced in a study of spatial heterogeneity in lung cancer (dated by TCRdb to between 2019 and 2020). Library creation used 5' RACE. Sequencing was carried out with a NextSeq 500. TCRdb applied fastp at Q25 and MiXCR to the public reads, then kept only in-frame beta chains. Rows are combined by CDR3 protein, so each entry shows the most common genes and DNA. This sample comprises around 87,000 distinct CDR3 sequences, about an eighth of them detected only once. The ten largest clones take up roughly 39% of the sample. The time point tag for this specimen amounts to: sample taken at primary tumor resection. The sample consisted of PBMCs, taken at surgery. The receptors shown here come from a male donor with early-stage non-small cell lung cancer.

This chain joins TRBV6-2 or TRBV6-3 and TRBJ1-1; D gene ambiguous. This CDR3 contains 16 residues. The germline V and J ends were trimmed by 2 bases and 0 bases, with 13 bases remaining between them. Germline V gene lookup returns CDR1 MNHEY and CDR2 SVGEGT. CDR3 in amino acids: CASSYDRESMNTEAFF. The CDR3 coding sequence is TGTGCCAGCAGTTACGATCGGGAGTCCATGAACACTGAAGCTTTCTTT.

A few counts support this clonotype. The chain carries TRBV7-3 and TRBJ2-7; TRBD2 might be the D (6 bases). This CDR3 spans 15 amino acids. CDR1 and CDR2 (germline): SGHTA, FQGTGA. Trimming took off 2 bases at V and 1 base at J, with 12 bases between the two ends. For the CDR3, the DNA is TGTGCCAGCAGCTTACGCGCTAGCGAGTCCTACGAGCAGTACTTC. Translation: CASSLRASESYEQYF.

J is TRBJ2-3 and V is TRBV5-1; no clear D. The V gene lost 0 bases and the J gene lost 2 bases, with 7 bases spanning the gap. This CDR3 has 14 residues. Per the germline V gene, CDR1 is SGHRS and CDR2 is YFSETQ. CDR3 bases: TGCGCCAGCAGCTTGGCACTCCTCACAGATACGCAGTATTTT. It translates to CASSLALLTDTQYF.

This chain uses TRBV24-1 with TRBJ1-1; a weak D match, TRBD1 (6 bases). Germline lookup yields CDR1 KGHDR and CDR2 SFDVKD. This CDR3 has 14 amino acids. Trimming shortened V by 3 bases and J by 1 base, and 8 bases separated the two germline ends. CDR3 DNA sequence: TGTGCCACCAGTGATGGGGGCAAGAACACTGAAGCTTTCTTT. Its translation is CATSDGGKNTEAFF.

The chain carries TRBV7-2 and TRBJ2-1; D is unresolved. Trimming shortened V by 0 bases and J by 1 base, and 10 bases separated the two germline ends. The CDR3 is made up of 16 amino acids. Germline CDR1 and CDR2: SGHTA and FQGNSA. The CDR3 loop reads CASSLAESRSYNEQFF. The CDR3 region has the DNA TGTGCCAGCAGCTTAGCTGAATCTAGGTCCTACAATGAGCAGTTCTTC.

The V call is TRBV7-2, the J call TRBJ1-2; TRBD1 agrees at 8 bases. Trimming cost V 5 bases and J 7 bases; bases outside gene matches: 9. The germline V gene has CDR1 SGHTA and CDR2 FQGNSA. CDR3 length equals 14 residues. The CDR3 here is CASSLTGQGRGYTF. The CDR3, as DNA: TGTGCCAGCAGCCTGACTGGACAGGGCCGTGGCTACACCTTC.

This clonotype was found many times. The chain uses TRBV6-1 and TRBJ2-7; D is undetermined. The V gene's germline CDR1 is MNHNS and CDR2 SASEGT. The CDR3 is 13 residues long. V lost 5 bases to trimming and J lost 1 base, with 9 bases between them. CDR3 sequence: CASSYLRSYEQYF. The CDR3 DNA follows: TGTGCCAGCAGTTACCTCAGGTCCTACGAGCAGTACTTC.

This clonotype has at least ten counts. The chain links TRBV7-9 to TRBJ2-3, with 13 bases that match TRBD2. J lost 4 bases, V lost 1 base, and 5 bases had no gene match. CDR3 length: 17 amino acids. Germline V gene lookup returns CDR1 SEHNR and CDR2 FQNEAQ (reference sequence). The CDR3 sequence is CASSLETSGRAADTQYF. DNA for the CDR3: TGTGCCAGCAGCTTAGAAACTAGCGGGAGGGCCGCAGATACGCAGTATTTT.

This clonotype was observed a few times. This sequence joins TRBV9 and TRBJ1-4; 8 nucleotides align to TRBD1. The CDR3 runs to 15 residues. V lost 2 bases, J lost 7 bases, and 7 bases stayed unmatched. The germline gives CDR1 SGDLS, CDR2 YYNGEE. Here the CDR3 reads CASSVGQGWGEKLFF. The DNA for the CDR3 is TGTGCCAGCAGCGTCGGACAGGGTTGGGGTGAAAAACTGTTTTTT.

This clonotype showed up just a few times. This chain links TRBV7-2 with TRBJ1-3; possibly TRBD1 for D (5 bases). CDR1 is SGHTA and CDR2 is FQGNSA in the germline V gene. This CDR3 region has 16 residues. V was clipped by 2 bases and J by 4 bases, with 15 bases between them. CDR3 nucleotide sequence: TGTGCCAGCAGCTTAAGGCAGGGAATTAGCGGAAACACCATATATTTT. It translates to CASSLRQGISGNTIYF.

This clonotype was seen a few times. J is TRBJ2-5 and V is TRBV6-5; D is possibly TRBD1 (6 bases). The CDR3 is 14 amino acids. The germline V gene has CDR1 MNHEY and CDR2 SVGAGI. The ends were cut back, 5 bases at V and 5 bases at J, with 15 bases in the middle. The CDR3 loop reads CASSPIPRGETQYF. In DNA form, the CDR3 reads TGTGCCAGCAGTCCCATTCCTAGGGGGGAGACCCAGTACTTC.

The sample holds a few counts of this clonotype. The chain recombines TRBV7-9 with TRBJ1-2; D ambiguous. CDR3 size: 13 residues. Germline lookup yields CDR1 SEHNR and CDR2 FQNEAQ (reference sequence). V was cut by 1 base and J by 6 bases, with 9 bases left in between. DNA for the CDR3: TGTGCCAGCAGCTTAGACCCCTCCCATGGCTACACCTTC. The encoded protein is CASSLDPSHGYTF.

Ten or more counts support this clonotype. CDR3 protein: CASSDLGNQPQHF. The CDR3 bases are TGTGCCAGCAGCGACTTGGGCAATCAGCCCCAGCATTTT. The genes are TRBV27 and TRBJ1-5; D remains ambiguous. Germline V CDR1 and CDR2: MNHEY, SMNVEV (reference sequence). Trimming removed 6 bases at V and 2 bases at J, with 8 bases between. This CDR3 contains 13 residues.

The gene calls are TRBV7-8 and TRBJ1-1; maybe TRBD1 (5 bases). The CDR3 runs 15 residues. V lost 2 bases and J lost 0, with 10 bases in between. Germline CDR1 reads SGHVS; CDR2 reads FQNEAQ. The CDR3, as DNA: TGTGCCAGCAGCTTAAGGGGCAGTATGAACACTGAAGCTTTCTTT. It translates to CASSLRGSMNTEAFF.

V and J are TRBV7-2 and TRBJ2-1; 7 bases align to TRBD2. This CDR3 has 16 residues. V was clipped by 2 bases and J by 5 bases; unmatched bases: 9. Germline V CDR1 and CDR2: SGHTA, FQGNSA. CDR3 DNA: TGTGCCAGCAGCTTAACCCCGGGACTACCAAACAATGAGCAGTTCTTC. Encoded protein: CASSLTPGLPNNEQFF. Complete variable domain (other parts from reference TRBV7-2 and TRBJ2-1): GAGVSQSPSNKVTEKGKDVELRCDPISGHTALYWYRQSLGQGLEFLIYFQGNSAPDKSGLPSDRFSAERTGGSVSTLTIQRTQQEDSAVYLCASSLTPGLPNNEQFFGPGTRLTVL.

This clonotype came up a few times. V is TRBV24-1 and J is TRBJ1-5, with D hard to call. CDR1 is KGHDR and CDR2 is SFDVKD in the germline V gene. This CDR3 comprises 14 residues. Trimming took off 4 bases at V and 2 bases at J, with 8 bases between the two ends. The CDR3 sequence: CATSDPLGNQPQHF. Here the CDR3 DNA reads TGTGCCACCAGTGACCCCTTGGGCAATCAGCCCCAGCATTTT.

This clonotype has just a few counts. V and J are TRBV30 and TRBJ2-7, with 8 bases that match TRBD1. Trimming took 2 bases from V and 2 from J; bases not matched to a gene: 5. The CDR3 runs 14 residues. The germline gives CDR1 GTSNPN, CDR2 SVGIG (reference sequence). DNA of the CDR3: TGTGCCTGGAGTCCCGGGACAGGAACCTACGAGCAGTACTTC. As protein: CAWSPGTGTYEQYF.

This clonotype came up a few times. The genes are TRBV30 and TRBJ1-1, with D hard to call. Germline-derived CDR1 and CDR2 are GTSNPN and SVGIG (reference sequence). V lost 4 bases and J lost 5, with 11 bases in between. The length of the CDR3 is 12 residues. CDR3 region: CAWTRDSTEAFF. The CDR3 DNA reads TGTGCCTGGACCCGGGATAGTACTGAAGCTTTCTTT.

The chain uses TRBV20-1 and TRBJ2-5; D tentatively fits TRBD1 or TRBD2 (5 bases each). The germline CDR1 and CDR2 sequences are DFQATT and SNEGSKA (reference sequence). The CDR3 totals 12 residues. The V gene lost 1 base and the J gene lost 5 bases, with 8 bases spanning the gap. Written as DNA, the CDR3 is TGCAGTGCTAGAGGGGGGTACGAGACCCAGTACTTC. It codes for CSARGGYETQYF.

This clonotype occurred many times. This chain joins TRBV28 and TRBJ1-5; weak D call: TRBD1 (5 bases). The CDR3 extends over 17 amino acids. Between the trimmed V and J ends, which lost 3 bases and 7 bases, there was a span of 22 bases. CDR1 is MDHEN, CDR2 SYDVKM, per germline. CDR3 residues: CASSLEDGRVILQPQHF. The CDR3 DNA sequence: TGTGCCAGCAGTTTGGAGGATGGCAGGGTAATATTGCAGCCCCAGCATTTT.

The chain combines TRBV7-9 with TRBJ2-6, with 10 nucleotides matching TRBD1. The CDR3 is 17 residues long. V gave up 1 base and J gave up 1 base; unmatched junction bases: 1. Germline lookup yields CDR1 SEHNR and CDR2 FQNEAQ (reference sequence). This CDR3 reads CASSLGTGGSGANVLTF. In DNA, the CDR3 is TGTGCCAGCAGCTTAGGGACAGGGGGTTCTGGGGCCAACGTCCTGACTTTC.

The CDR3 loop reads CASSFQSRLEHEQFF. The DNA for the CDR3 is TGTGCCAGCAGCTTCCAAAGCCGCCTAGAGCATGAGCAGTTCTTC. The chain joins TRBV7-2 to TRBJ2-1; D gene ambiguous. The V gene lost 3 bases and the J gene lost 8 bases, with 17 bases spanning the gap. Germline V gene sequence: CDR1 SGHTA, CDR2 FQGNSA. This CDR3 region has 15 residues.

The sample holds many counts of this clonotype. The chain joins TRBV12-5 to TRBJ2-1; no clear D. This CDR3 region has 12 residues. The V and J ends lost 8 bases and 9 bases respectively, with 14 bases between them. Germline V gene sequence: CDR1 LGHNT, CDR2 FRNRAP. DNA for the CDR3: TGTGCTAGTCGGCAGGCGCATGGTGAGCAGTTCTTC. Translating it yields CASRQAHGEQFF.

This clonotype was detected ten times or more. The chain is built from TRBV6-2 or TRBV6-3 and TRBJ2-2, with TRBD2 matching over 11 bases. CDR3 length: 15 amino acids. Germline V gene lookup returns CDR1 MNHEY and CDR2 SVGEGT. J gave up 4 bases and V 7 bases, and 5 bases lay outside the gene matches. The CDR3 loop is CASKGTSGATGELFF. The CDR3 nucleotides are TGTGCCAGCAAAGGGACTAGCGGAGCCACCGGGGAGCTGTTTTTT.

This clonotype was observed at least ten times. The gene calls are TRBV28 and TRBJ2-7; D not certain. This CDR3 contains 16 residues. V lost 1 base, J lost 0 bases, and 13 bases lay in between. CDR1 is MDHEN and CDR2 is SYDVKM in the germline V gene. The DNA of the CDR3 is TGTGCCAGCAGTTTATCTTACGACGACGACTCCTACGAGCAGTACTTC. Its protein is CASSLSYDDDSYEQYF. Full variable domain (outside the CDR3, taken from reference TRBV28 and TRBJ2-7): DVKVTQSSRYLVKRTGEKVFLECVQDMDHENMFWYRQDPGLGLRLIYFSYDVKMKEKGDIPEGYSVSREKKERFSLILESASTNQTSMYLCASSLSYDDDSYEQYFGPGTRLTVT.

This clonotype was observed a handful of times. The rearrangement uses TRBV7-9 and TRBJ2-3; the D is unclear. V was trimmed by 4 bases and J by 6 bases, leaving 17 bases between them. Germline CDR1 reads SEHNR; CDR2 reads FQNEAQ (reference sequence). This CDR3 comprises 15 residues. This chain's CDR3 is CASSSRAGSTDTQYF. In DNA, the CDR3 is TGTGCCAGCAGCTCCCGAGCCGGATCTACCGATACGCAGTATTTT.

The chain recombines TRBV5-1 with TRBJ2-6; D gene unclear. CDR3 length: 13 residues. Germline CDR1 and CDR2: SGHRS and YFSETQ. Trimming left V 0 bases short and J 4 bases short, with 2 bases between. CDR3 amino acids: CASSLEGANVLTF. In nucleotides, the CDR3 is TGCGCCAGCAGCTTGGAAGGGGCCAACGTCCTGACTTTC.

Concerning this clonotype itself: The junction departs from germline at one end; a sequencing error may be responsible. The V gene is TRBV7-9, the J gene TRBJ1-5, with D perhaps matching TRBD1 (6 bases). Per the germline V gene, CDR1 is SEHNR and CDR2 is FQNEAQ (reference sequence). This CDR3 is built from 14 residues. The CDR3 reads CASSLGQGHQPQQF. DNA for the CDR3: TGTGCCAGCAGCTTAGGTCAGGGGCATCAGCCCCAGCAGTTT.

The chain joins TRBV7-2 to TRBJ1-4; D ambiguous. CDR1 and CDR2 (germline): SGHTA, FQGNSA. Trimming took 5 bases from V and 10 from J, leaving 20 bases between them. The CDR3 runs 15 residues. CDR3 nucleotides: TGTGCCAGCAGCCCCAGGTGGGCTTCCAACGGAAAACTGTTTTTT. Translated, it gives CASSPRWASNGKLFF.

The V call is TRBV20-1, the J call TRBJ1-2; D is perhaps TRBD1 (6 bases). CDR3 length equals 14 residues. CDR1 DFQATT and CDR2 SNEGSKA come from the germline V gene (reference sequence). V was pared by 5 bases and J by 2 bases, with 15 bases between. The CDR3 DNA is TGCAGTGCTCGAAGTCAGGGGCTAAACTATGGCTACACCTTC. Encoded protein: CSARSQGLNYGYTF.

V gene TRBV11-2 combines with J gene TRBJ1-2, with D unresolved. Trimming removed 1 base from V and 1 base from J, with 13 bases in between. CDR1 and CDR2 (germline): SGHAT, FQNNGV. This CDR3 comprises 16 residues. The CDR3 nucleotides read TGTGCCAGCAGCTTAGGGACTTACATCCTTAACTATGGCTACACCTTC. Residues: CASSLGTYILNYGYTF.

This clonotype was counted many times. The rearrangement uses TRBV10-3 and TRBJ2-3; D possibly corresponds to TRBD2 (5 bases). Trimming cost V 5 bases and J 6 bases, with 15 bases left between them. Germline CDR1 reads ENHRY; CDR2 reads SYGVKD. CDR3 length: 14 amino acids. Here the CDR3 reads CAISTSEGEDTQYF. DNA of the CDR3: TGTGCCATCAGTACATCAGAGGGAGAGGATACGCAGTATTTT.